This TCR beta chain was found in a study of blood T cell repertoires in COVID-19. Across the whole study: Samples came from the United States, Italy and Spain, spanning acute and convalescent COVID-19. PBMCs, B-cell-depleted T cells, or T cells provided the cDNA or gDNA that made up the material.

Authors' data handling: Amplification of reference gene primers was used by the study to estimate nucleated cell counts. The assay was immunoSEQ multiplex PCR, and TCRdb's table has in-frame clones only and misses some. V and J calls plus clone size are reproduced from that table; the DNA served to infer D and trimming. The table includes some 100,000 clones, 89% detected once. The CDR3 is 15 amino acids. V was trimmed by 4 bases and J by 0 bases, leaving 10 bases between them. Germline lookup yields CDR1 SGHAT and CDR2 FQNNGV. The source material was peripheral blood. The chain employs TRBV11-2 and TRBJ1-5, with D hard to call. This receptor was obtained from a woman older than 75 with active COVID-19. The CDR3 DNA reads TGTGCCAGCAGCTCTAGCCCCTATAGCAATCAGCCCCAGCATTTT. Protein: CASSSSPYSNQPQHF.